This T cell receptor beta chain appears in the sequencing data of a study of T-cell memory formation after mild COVID-19. CDR1 and CDR2 (germline): MNHEY, SMNVEV (reference sequence). CDR3 length: 13 residues. Between the trimmed V and J ends, which lost 5 bases and 5 bases, there was a span of 10 bases. TCRdb re-analysed the 5' RACE reads in MiXCR, keeping a single row per CDR3 protein. The sample has more than 350,000 distinct CDR3 sequences, more than 15% seen once. The sequencing input was PBMCs or a T cell subset sorted from them (not recorded which). This TCR came from a man in his late teens or twenties who had mild COVID-19 (a few samples of this study predate the infection). Cell type and time point are not known. The chain couples TRBV27 to TRBJ2-1; no reliable D call. CDR3 in DNA: TGTGCCAGCAGTCCCCTCAGTAACAATGAGCAGTTCTTC. It specifies CASSPLSNNEQFF.